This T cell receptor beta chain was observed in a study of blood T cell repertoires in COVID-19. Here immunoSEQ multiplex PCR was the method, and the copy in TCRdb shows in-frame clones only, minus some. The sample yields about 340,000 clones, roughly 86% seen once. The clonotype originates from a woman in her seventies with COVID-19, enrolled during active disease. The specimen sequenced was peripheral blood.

Written as DNA, the CDR3 is TGTGCCAGCAGTACTGCCACCCCAGGGACCCAGTACTTC. It translates to CASSTATPGTQYF. The rearrangement uses TRBV2 and TRBJ2-5; D gene uncertain. V dropped 5 bases and J dropped 7 bases, with 14 bases sitting between them. The germline CDR1 and CDR2 sequences are SNHLY and FYNNEI. This CDR3 is built from 13 residues.